This T cell receptor (beta chain) was recorded in a study of shared T cell receptors in the human thymus. The CDR3 sequence is 17 residues long. The J segment lost 5 bases and the V segment lost 4 bases, leaving 17 bases of the junction unmatched. The germline CDR1 and CDR2 sequences are GTSNPN and SVGIG (reference sequence). Here immunoSEQ multiplex PCR was the method, and the copy in TCRdb shows in-frame clones only, minus some. The data contain hundreds of thousands of clones, 80% to 90% of them singletons. This sample was also put to use in a study of human thymus T cells. Turning to that study: Having corrective surgery for congenital heart defects, healthy Finnish infants were the ones who donated. The source of the thymus tissue was resections taken during corrective heart surgery. Both thymic and peripheral blood repertoires showed apparently biased V and J usage. Thymic repertoires overlap heavily among unrelated individuals, related research has reported.

The sequencing input was thymocytes. The chain recombines TRBV30 with TRBJ2-5, with 9 bases lining up with TRBD1. This clonotype was obtained from a boy younger than two with a congenital heart defect. CDR3 protein: CAWTTLQQGAFGETQYF. Written as DNA, the CDR3 is TGTGCCTGGACGACACTCCAACAGGGGGCCTTCGGGGAGACCCAGTACTTC.